This note documents a single T cell receptor (beta chain) sequence. The data originate from a study of T cell changes during pregnancy in multiple sclerosis. Germline loops: CDR1 MGHDK, CDR2 SYGVNS. The J segment lost 4 bases and the V segment lost 4 bases, leaving 15 bases of the junction unmatched. The CDR3 loop spans 18 amino acids. The method was immunoSEQ multiplex PCR; TCRdb's version includes in-frame clones alone and lacks a portion of them. The data hold tens of thousands of clones, with roughly 92% observed a single time. This chain connects TRBV25-1 to TRBJ2-2; TRBD2 aligns across 7 bases. Specimen: peripheral blood, collected in the third trimester of pregnancy. The receptor was isolated from a female donor in good health, enrolled as a control in a pregnancy study. As DNA, the CDR3 is TGTGCCAGCAGTGCACTAGGGGAGGGACTGGTTCTCACCGGGGAGCTGTTTTTT. This sequence encodes CASSALGEGLVLTGELFF.